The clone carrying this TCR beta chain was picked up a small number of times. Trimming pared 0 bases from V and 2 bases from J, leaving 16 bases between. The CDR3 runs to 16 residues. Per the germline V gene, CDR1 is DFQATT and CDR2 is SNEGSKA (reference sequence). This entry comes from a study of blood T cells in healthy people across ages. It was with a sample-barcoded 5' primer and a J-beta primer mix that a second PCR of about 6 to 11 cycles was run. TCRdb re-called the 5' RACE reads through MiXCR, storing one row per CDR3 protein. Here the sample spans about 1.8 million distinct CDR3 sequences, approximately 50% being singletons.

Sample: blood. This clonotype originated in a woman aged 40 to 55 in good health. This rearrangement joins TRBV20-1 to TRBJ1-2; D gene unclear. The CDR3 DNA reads TGCAGTGCTAGAGATAAAGAGGTTTTGAGGAACTATGGCTACACCTTC. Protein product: CSARDKEVLRNYGYTF.